This TCR beta chain was documented in a study of shared clonotypes between healthy human individuals. Points from the study as a whole: Among the subsets, naive ones generally showed larger estimated richness than memory ones. Large depth notwithstanding, sorted-subset sequencing proved incomplete by rarefaction.

Using immunoSEQ multiplex PCR, the repertoire was profiled, and TCRdb retains in-frame clones only, with some absent. Altogether around 1,900,000 clones are present, about 93% being singletons, with the ten largest covering over 1.5%. The naive CD8 population came from CD45RO-negative cells selected for CCR7, without terminally differentiated effector memory CD45RA+ cells. Worth noting for this clone: Its target is unknown.

The sequenced material came from naive CD8+ T cells from PBMCs. This clonotype was obtained from a man younger than 35 in good health. Some clones in this sample may be carry-over from other donors' samples.

The DNA of the CDR3 is TGTGCCAGCAGCGTAGGGGTAAGAAACCACGAGCAGTACTTC. The encoded protein is CASSVGVRNHEQYF. The chain links TRBV9 to TRBJ2-7, with unresolved D. Trimming left V 0 bases short and J 5 bases short, with 12 bases between. Germline V gives CDR1 SGDLS, CDR2 YYNGEE. The CDR3 is made up of 14 amino acids. The full variable domain, rest sourced from reference TRBV9 and TRBJ2-7, is DSGVTQTPKHLITATGQRVTLRCSPRSGDLSVYWYQQSLDQGLQFLIQYYNGEERAKGNILERFSAQQFPDLHSELNLSSLELGDSALYFCASSVGVRNHEQYFGPGTRLTVT.